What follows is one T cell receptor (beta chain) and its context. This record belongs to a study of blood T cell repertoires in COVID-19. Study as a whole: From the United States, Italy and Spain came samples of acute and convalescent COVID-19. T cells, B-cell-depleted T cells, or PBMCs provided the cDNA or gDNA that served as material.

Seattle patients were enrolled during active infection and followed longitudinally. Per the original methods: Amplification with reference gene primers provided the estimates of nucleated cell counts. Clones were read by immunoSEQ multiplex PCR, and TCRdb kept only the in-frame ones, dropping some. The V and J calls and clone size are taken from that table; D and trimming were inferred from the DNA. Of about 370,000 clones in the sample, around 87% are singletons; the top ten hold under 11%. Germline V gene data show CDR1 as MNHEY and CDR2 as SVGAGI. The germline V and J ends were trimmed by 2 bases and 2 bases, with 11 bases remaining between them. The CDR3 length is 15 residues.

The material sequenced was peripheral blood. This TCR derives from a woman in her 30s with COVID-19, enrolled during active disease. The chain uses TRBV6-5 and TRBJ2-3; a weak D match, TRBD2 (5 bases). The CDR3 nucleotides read TGTGCCAGCAGTTACCGCGGGCTCCCCACAGATACGCAGTATTTT. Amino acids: CASSYRGLPTDTQYF.